The entry below gives a single T cell receptor (beta chain) sequence along with its context. Its matching antigen is unknown. This sample stems from a study of radiation and T cells in renal cell carcinoma. The wider study: Nephrectomy followed 15 Gy stereotactic body radiation by 4 weeks.

This CDR3 comprises 12 residues. Trimming pared 7 bases from V and 1 base from J, leaving 4 bases between. Germline CDR1 reads LNHDA; CDR2 reads SQIVND (reference sequence). Generated by immunoSEQ multiplex PCR, the TCRdb table keeps only in-frame clones and is missing some. In the table there are about 120,000 clones, around 81% of which are singletons. Broader study findings: Top tumor clonotypes rose in blood 2 weeks post-radiation, then contracted.

The time point: blood 2 weeks post-SBRT. Indicated treatment: 15 Gy SBRT to primary tumor, nephrectomy 4 weeks later. Blood was sampled at baseline, 2 weeks and 4 weeks after SBRT. Clear cell pathology was present in this patient's renal cell carcinoma. The sample in question was blood, obtained from a patient whose treatment included radiotherapy and nephrectomy. The clonotype comes from a man aged 45-65 years with renal cell carcinoma. This rearrangement joins TRBV19 to TRBJ2-2; the D is unclear. CDR3 in amino acids: CASTGNTGELFF. CDR3 DNA sequence: TGTGCCAGTACAGGGAACACCGGGGAGCTGTTTTTT.